This T cell receptor (beta chain) was sequenced in a study of CD8 T cells in Susac syndrome. The study, taken as a whole, reports: By the study's own acknowledgment, its TCR sequencing and HLA analysis included relatively few individuals.

TEMRA cells were enriched by FACS, while CD8+ and CD4+ T cells were obtained through a negative isolation that was performed magnetically. In the case of this clonotype: What it binds is unknown.

V was cut by 0 bases and J by 4 bases, with 7 bases left in between. There are 12 residues in the CDR3. CDR1 and CDR2 from the germline V gene are GTSNPN and SVGIG (reference sequence). RNA, at about 0.45 to 1 ug, was reverse transcribed with random hexamers. MiXCR, applied by TCRdb to the immunoSEQ multiplex PCR reads, yields one record per CDR3 protein. The data contain about 160,000 distinct CDR3 sequences, under 95% of them seen just once; the ten biggest clones take up approximately 0.075%. The chain couples TRBV30 to TRBJ2-7, with a weak D call TRBD1 (5 bases). This receptor was obtained from a human donor in good health. Sequencing was done on a sample of CD4+ T cells from PBMCs. In DNA form, the CDR3 reads TGTGCCTGGAGTGTAGGGGTTTACGAGCAGTACTTC. This codes for CAWSVGVYEQYF. Variable domain in full (rest from reference TRBV30 and TRBJ2-7): SQTIHQWPATLVQPVGSPLSLECTVEGTSNPNLYWYRQAAGRGLQLLFYSVGIGQISSEVPQNLSASRPQDRQFILSSKKLLLSDSGFYLCAWSVGVYEQYFGPGTRLTVT.